This T cell receptor (beta chain) emerged from a study of identical twins. Study results and caveats: Where out-of-frame alpha sequences were twin-shared, they showed excess low generation probability.

Addition of a universal primer site occurred through template switching, and cDNA carried unique molecular identifiers. One entry per CDR3 protein results from TCRdb running MiXCR on the 5' RACE reads. The repertoire holds around 550,000 distinct CDR3 sequences, with about 15% as singletons. CDR1 SGHKS and CDR2 YYEKEE come from the germline V gene (reference sequence). This CDR3 spans 12 amino acids. This clonotype was observed a few times. Antigen specificity is unknown. These data also formed part of another study, on yellow fever vaccine responses in identical twins. That work contributes: Twins reportedly had a vaccine T cell response that seemed partly convergent, partly personalized.

The sequenced sample was CD4+ T cells sorted from blood. The chain is built from TRBV5-5 and TRBJ2-2; no clear D gene. This TCR was recovered from a woman younger than 35 in good health. Written as DNA, the CDR3 is TGTGCATCCGGGCCTTCTTCCGGGGAGCTGTTTTTT. Protein: CASGPSSGELFF.